This is a list of T cell receptor beta chains from one sample in a study of chemoradiotherapy in HPV16-positive cancers. TCRdb's copy holds only in-frame clones and misses some; the assay was immunoSEQ multiplex PCR. The sample has approximately 81 clones. Material: tumor tissue, obtained from a patient who underwent chemoradiotherapy. These receptors all come from a human donor with HPV-associated anogenital cancer. Each CDR3 is given with its conserved first and last residue. Fields, in order: V gene, D gene, clone size, J gene, CDR3 DNA, CDR3 protein. D genes are given only for firm matches. Size values are once, few and many counts, or a class for expanded clones, and some rows have none.

V: TRBV6-6
D: -
size: -
J: TRBJ2-2
DNA: TGTGCCAGCAGTAAAGTTAGTCTCAGTTACACCGGGGAGCTGTTTTTT
CDR3: CASSKVSLSYTGELFF

V: TRBV4-1
D: -
size: -
J: TRBJ2-5
DNA: TGCGCCAGCAGCCAGAACGCTCCCGTTAGCGGCAAAGAGACCCAGTACTTC
CDR3: CASSQNAPVSGKETQYF

V: TRBV6-1
D: -
size: few
J: TRBJ1-2
DNA: TGTGCCAGCAGTCAAATGCGAAAGACCTATGGCTACACCTTC
CDR3: CASSQMRKTYGYTF

V: TRBV9
D: TRBD2
size: -
J: TRBJ2-1
DNA: TGTGCCAGCAGCCCCAGCGGGAGGAGTATTGAGCAGTTCTTC
CDR3: CASSPSGRSIEQFF

V: TRBV4-1
D: -
size: -
J: TRBJ1-2
DNA: TGCGCCAGCAGCCAGAACGGGGAAGACCCAAGTTATGGCTACACCTTC
CDR3: CASSQNGEDPSYGYTF

V: TRBV9
D: -
size: -
J: TRBJ1-3
DNA: TGTGCCAGCAGCAACTCTGGAAACACCATATATTTT
CDR3: CASSNSGNTIYF

V: TRBV4-1
D: -
size: -
J: TRBJ2-3
DNA: TGCGCCAGCAGCCAAGAGGGACCAGATACGCAGTATTTT
CDR3: CASSQEGPDTQYF

V: TRBV6-4
D: -
size: -
J: TRBJ2-1
DNA: TGTGCCAGCAGTGCTTCAGGGTACGATGAGCAGTTCTTC
CDR3: CASSASGYDEQFF

V: TRBV4-3
D: TRBD1
size: -
J: TRBJ1-2
DNA: TGCGCCAGCAGCCAAGATCGTTGGGACAGGGGGGCGGGTGGCTACACCTTC
CDR3: CASSQDRWDRGAGGYTF

V: TRBV18
D: -
size: few
J: TRBJ2-5
DNA: TGTGCCAGCTCACCACCGAGTGAAATCCGAGAGACCCAGTACTTC
CDR3: CASSPPSEIRETQYF